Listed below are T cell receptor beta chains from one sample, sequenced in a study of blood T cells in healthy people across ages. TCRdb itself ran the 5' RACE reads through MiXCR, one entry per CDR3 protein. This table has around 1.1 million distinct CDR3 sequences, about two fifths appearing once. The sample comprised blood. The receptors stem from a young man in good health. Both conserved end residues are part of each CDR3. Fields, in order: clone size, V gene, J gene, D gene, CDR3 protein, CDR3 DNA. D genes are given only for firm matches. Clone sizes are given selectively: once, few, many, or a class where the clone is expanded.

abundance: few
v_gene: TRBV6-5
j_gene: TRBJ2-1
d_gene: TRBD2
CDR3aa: CASSYRLAVYNEQFF
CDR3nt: TGTGCCAGCAGTTATAGACTAGCTGTATACAATGAGCAGTTCTTC

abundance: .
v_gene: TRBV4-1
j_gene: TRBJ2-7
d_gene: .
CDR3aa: CASSQEPRSYEQYF
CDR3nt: TGCGCCAGCAGCCAAGAACCTCGCTCCTACGAGCAGTACTTC

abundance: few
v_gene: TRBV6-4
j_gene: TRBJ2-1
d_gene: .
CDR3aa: CASGEGGSSLNEQFF
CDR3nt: TGTGCCAGCGGGGAGGGGGGCTCTTCTCTCAATGAGCAGTTCTTC

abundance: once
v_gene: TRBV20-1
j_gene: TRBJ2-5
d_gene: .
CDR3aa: CSAIPGESETQYF
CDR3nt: TGCAGTGCCATACCGGGGGAATCAGAGACCCAGTACTTC

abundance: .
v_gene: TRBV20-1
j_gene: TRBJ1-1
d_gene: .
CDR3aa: CSARPSGTEAFF
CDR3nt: TGCAGTGCTAGACCGAGCGGAACTGAAGCTTTCTTT

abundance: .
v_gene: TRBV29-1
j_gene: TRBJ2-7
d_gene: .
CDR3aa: CSVAISRYEQYF
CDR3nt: TGCAGCGTTGCAATCAGCCGGTACGAGCAGTACTTC

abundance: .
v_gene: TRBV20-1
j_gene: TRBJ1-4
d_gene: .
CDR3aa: CSAREFPNEKLFF
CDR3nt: TGCAGTGCTAGAGAATTTCCTAATGAAAAACTGTTTTTT

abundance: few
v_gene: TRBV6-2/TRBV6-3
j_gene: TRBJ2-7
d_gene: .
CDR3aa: CASSSTMDPSYEQYF
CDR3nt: TGTGCCAGCAGTTCCACAATGGACCCCTCCTACGAGCAGTACTTC

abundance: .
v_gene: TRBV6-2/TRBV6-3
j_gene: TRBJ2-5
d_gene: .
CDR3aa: CASSYRPKTRETQYF
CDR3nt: TGTGCCAGCAGTTACAGGCCCAAGACCCGTGAGACCCAGTACTTC

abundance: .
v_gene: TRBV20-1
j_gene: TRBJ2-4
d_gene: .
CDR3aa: CSASRVGEQYF
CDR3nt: TGCAGTGCTAGTAGGGTGGGAGAGCAGTACTTC

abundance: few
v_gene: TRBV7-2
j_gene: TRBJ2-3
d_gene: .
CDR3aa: CASSPSGLPMQYF
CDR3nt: TGTGCCAGCAGCCCATCGGGACTCCCAATGCAGTATTTT

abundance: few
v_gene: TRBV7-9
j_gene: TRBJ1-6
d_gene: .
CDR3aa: CASSLNAEGDSPLHF
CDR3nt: TGTGCCAGCAGCTTAAACGCCGAGGGGGATTCACCCCTCCACTTT

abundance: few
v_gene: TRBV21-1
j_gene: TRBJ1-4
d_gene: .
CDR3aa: CASSNLQEGRSDEKLFF
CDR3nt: TGTGCCAGCAGCAACTTGCAGGAAGGAAGGTCGGATGAAAAACTGTTTTTT